The 29 T cell receptor beta chains below all came from one sample that was sequenced in a study of OX40 agonist ivuxolimab in advanced cancers. Some clones are missing from TCRdb's copy, which holds only in-frame ones; the method was immunoSEQ multiplex PCR. The table lists about 66,000 clones, approximately 92% of them singletons. Sequences were derived from CD4+ or CD8+ T cells sorted from blood, sampled in a trial of the OX40 agonist ivuxolimab. These TCRs come from an adult with an advanced solid tumor such as melanoma, head and neck, liver or kidney cancer.

The chain combines TRBV4-2 with TRBJ2-2; perhaps TRBD1 as D (6 bases). Germline V gene sequence: CDR1 LGHNA, CDR2 YNFKEQ. With 1 base removed from V and 8 bases from J, the gap between germline ends came to 20 bases. The CDR3 length is 17 residues. Written as DNA, the CDR3 is TGTGCCAGCAGCCAAGCGGGGAGACAGGAAAACTTGGGGGAGCTGTTTTTT. It translates to CASSQAGRQENLGELFF.

CDR3 sequence reads: CAISDPGAYWYEQYF. CDR3 in DNA: TGTGCCATCAGTGATCCCGGGGCCTATTGGTACGAGCAGTACTTC. The rearrangement joins TRBV10-3 to TRBJ2-7; D could derive from TRBD1 or TRBD2 (5 bases each). Per the germline V gene, CDR1 is ENHRY and CDR2 is SYGVKD. The length of the CDR3 is 15 residues. V was pared by 3 bases and J by 4 bases, with 16 bases between.

The J gene is TRBJ2-7, the V gene TRBV5-1; weak D call: TRBD1 (5 bases). The CDR3 loop spans 15 amino acids. V was pared by 1 base and J by 3 bases, with 14 bases between. Per germline, CDR1 SGHRS and CDR2 YFSETQ. CDR3 DNA: TGCGCCAGCAGCTTGCCCACGGACACGTTCTACGAGCAGTACTTC. Translated, it gives CASSLPTDTFYEQYF.

This chain uses TRBV4-1 with TRBJ2-1; 10 nucleotides align to TRBD2. The V gene's germline CDR1 is MGHRA and CDR2 YSYEKL. This CDR3 is 15 amino acids long. J was trimmed by 5 bases and V by 5 bases; bases with no gene match: 6. The CDR3 bases are TGCGCCAGCAGCTACGGGACTAGCGTCGACAATGAGCAGTTCTTC. Its protein is CASSYGTSVDNEQFF.

The CDR3 loop reads CASSKGAGERTEMYEQYF. CDR3 in DNA: TGTGCCAGCAGCAAAGGGGCGGGGGAAAGGACAGAGATGTACGAGCAGTACTTC. V usage is TRBV21-1 and J usage is TRBJ2-7; the table gives TRBD2 as D, unverified against the DNA. TRBV21-1 is tagged as a pseudogene. The CDR3 is 18 residues long.

The chain carries TRBV29-1 and TRBJ2-7, with TRBD1 matching 10 bases. There are 14 residues in the CDR3. V gave up 1 base and J gave up 0 bases; unmatched junction bases: 0. Germline-derived CDR1 and CDR2 are SQVTM and ANQGSEA. The CDR3 DNA reads TGCAGCGTTGAAGGGACAGGGGGCTCCTACGAGCAGTACTTC. It encodes CSVEGTGGSYEQYF.

This rearrangement joins TRBV10-3 to TRBJ2-1; D remains ambiguous. V lost 9 bases to trimming and J lost 5 bases, with 5 bases between them. The CDR3 has 10 residues. Germline lookup yields CDR1 ENHRY and CDR2 SYGVKD. CDR3 nucleotide sequence: TGTGCCATAGGTGACAATGAGCAGTTCTTC. It specifies CAIGDNEQFF.

The chain joins TRBV19 to TRBJ2-5; the D gene is possibly TRBD1 (5 bases). V was shortened by 3 bases and J by 1 base, with 12 bases between the two germline ends. The CDR3 covers 15 residues. Germline lookup yields CDR1 LNHDA and CDR2 SQIVND (reference sequence). Here the CDR3 reads CASSIPMGPQETQYF. CDR3 DNA: TGTGCCAGTAGTATCCCGATGGGGCCCCAAGAGACCCAGTACTTC.

This clone was observed a few times. The chain joins TRBV7-8 to TRBJ2-7; TRBD2 matches at 7 bases. Germline V gene data show CDR1 as SGHVS and CDR2 as FQNEAQ. V was pared by 3 bases and J by 4 bases, with 3 bases of the junction left unmatched. The CDR3 loop spans 13 amino acids. The CDR3: CASSLELAYEQYF. The CDR3 DNA sequence: TGTGCCAGCAGCTTGGAACTAGCGTACGAGCAGTACTTC.

This chain links TRBV7-9 with TRBJ2-4, with 7 bases identical to TRBD2. V trimming: 5 bases; J trimming: 0 bases; junction bases outside the gene matches: 7. The germline V gene has CDR1 SEHNR and CDR2 FQNEAQ (reference sequence). CDR3 size: 16 residues. The CDR3 here is CASSPWGGTAKNIQYF. CDR3 DNA: TGTGCCAGCAGCCCATGGGGGGGGACAGCCAAAAACATTCAGTACTTC.

This chain joins TRBV19 and TRBJ1-1; D possibly corresponds to TRBD1 (6 bases). The CDR3 has 13 amino acids. V lost 6 bases to trimming and J lost 0 bases, with 8 bases between them. CDR1 is LNHDA, CDR2 SQIVND, per germline (reference sequence). CDR3 nucleotide sequence: TGTGCCAGTAGCGGACAGTTGAACACTGAAGCTTTCTTT. This encodes CASSGQLNTEAFF.

CDR3 sequence: CASSLNTDTQYF. The CDR3 DNA is TGTGCCAGTAGTCTTAACACAGATACGCAGTATTTT. V usage is TRBV19 and J usage is TRBJ2-3, with D uncertain. Trimming took off 5 bases at V and 2 bases at J, with 5 bases between the two ends. This CDR3 has 12 residues. CDR1 and CDR2 from the germline V gene are LNHDA and SQIVND (reference sequence).

The CDR3 coding sequence is TGCGCCAGCCTCCCACTAGCGGGCACCGGGGAGCTGTTTTTT. This sequence encodes CASLPLAGTGELFF. The chain uses TRBV10-2 and TRBJ2-2; 9 bases are shared with TRBD2. The germline V gene encodes CDR1 WSHSY and CDR2 SAAADI. After removal of 8 bases from V and 4 bases from J, the junction contained 5 bases not matched to a gene. The CDR3 extends over 14 amino acids.

The V gene is TRBV2, the J gene TRBJ2-1, with D possibly being TRBD2 (6 bases). The CDR3 is 13 residues long. Per the germline V gene, CDR1 is SNHLY and CDR2 is FYNNEI. The germline V and J ends were trimmed by 3 bases and 3 bases, with 6 bases remaining between them. The CDR3 DNA reads as TGTGCCAGCAGTGAGGGAGGCTACAATGAGCAGTTCTTC. Protein sequence: CASSEGGYNEQFF.

V usage is TRBV5-1 and J usage is TRBJ2-7; D is ambiguous. The germline gives CDR1 SGHRS, CDR2 YFSETQ. The CDR3 has 14 amino acids. V was trimmed by 4 bases and J by 4 bases, leaving 15 bases between them. CDR3 residues: CASSLSWTSYEQYF. The CDR3 nucleotides are TGCGCCAGCAGCCTCTCGTGGACGTCTTACGAGCAGTACTTC.

V gene TRBV5-1 combines with J gene TRBJ1-2; no firm D call. CDR3 length equals 15 residues. Germline V gene data show CDR1 as SGHRS and CDR2 as YFSETQ. Trimming removed 3 bases from V and 0 bases from J, with 12 bases in between. CDR3 in amino acids: CASSSRSGANYGYTF. In DNA, the CDR3 is TGCGCCAGCAGCTCCCGATCCGGAGCTAACTATGGCTACACCTTC.

The genes are TRBV25-1 and TRBJ2-1, with D perhaps matching TRBD1 or TRBD2 (6 bases each). Per germline, CDR1 MGHDK and CDR2 SYGVNS. The CDR3 length is 12 residues. The V end was cut by 3 bases, the J end by 8 bases, with 8 bases between. The chain's CDR3 is CASSDGGHEQFF. Written as DNA, the CDR3 is TGTGCCAGCAGTGACGGGGGCCATGAGCAGTTCTTC.

This clone came up once. At the DNA level, this CDR3 is encoded by other sequences in the same sample as well. The gene calls are TRBV11-2 and TRBJ2-5, with D unresolved. There are 11 residues in the CDR3. Trimming shortened V by 6 bases and J by 5 bases, and 7 bases separated the two germline ends. CDR1 is SGHAT and CDR2 is FQNNGV in the germline V gene. For the CDR3, the DNA is TGTGCCAGCAGTTTCGGGGAGACCCAGTACTTC. Amino acid sequence: CASSFGETQYF.

CDR3 residues: CASSSDRVGEPQHF. CDR3 nucleotide sequence: TGTGCCAGCAGTTCCGATAGGGTTGGGGAGCCCCAGCATTTT. The V gene is TRBV27, the J gene TRBJ1-5; D remains ambiguous. The CDR3 has 14 residues. Trimming took off 4 bases at V and 8 bases at J, with 15 bases between the two ends. The germline V gene has CDR1 MNHEY and CDR2 SMNVEV (reference sequence).

The chain is built from TRBV27 and TRBJ1-1, with 7 bases that match TRBD1. This CDR3 region has 12 residues. Trimming at V came to 6 bases and at J to 8 bases, leaving 6 bases not matched to a gene. Per germline, CDR1 MNHEY and CDR2 SMNVEV (reference sequence). The CDR3: CASRSPGGEAFF. DNA for the CDR3: TGTGCCAGCAGATCCCCAGGGGGGGAAGCTTTCTTT.

This chain uses TRBV10-3 with TRBJ2-3, with 10 bases aligning to TRBD1. CDR1 ENHRY and CDR2 SYGVKD come from the germline V gene. V lost 11 bases and J lost 1; bases outside the gene matches: 15. This CDR3 spans 17 amino acids. CDR3 region: CAADSKGQGRGTDTQYF. The CDR3 DNA is TGTGCCGCGGATTCGAAGGGACAGGGGAGAGGCACAGATACGCAGTATTTT.

V is TRBV11-3 and J is TRBJ2-4, with D perhaps TRBD1 or TRBD2 (5 bases each). CDR1 is SGHNT, CDR2 YENEEA, per germline. CDR3 length equals 13 residues. Deletions cut 6 bases from V and 11 bases from J, with 17 bases between. The CDR3 coding sequence is TGTGCCAGCAGTCCGGGACCAGGCTGGGTTCAGTACTTC. Protein sequence: CASSPGPGWVQYF.

The chain recombines TRBV4-1 with TRBJ2-4, with a possible D match to TRBD1 (5 bases). The CDR3 runs 20 residues. V was trimmed by 0 bases and J by 0 bases, leaving 21 bases between them. CDR1 is MGHRA, CDR2 YSYEKL, per germline. The CDR3 bases are TGCGCCAGCAGCCAAGATATGACAGTGCTTAATTATTTAGCCAAAAACATTCAGTACTTC. It translates to CASSQDMTVLNYLAKNIQYF.

The chain recombines TRBV5-1 with TRBJ2-7; the D gene is possibly TRBD1 (6 bases). CDR1 and CDR2 (germline): SGHRS, YFSETQ. Trimming stripped 4 bases from V and 6 bases from J, with 8 bases between. CDR3 size: 11 residues. The CDR3 loop reads CASSVRGEQYF. DNA for the CDR3: TGCGCCAGCAGCGTCAGGGGCGAGCAGTACTTC.

The V and J genes are TRBV13 and TRBJ1-3; D is uncertain. CDR3 length: 13 amino acids. Germline CDR1 and CDR2: PRHDT and FYEKMQ (reference sequence). Trimming pared 10 bases from V and 2 bases from J, leaving 12 bases between. In DNA form, the CDR3 reads TGTGCCACCCTCGGGGAGGCTGGAAACACCATATATTTT. It encodes CATLGEAGNTIYF.

CDR3 in amino acids: CASSLGQGRQPQHF. DNA of the CDR3: TGTGCCAGCAGCTTGGGACAGGGTAGGCAGCCCCAGCATTTT. V gene TRBV5-5 combines with J gene TRBJ1-5, with 7 bases that match TRBD1. J lost 7 bases, V lost 0 bases, and 4 bases had no gene match. The CDR3 sequence is 14 residues long. Germline V lookup: CDR1 SGHKS, CDR2 YYEKEE (reference sequence). Complete variable domain (other parts from reference TRBV5-5 and TRBJ1-5): DAGVTQSPTHLIKTRGQQVTLRCSPISGHKSVSWYQQVLGQGPQFIFQYYEKEERGRGNFPDRFSARQFPNYSSELNVNALLLGDSALYLCASSLGQGRQPQHFGDGTRLSIL.

This clone was seen just once. This sequence joins TRBV6-5 and TRBJ2-7, with 9 bases fitting TRBD1. This CDR3 has 14 amino acids. After removal of 4 bases from V and 0 bases from J, the junction contained 1 base not matched to a gene. CDR1 and CDR2 from the germline V gene are MNHEY and SVGAGI. CDR3 nucleotide sequence: TGTGCCAGCAGTTCGACAGGGGGCTCCTACGAGCAGTACTTC. Translation gives CASSSTGGSYEQYF.

The gene calls are TRBV6-5 and TRBJ2-5, with TRBD1 identical over 9 bases. Germline CDR1 reads MNHEY; CDR2 reads SVGAGI. The CDR3 runs to 16 residues. Trimming cost V 3 bases and J 3 bases; bases outside gene matches: 8. In DNA, the CDR3 is TGTGCCAGCAGTTATCTCGGGACAGGGCTTAAAGAGACCCAGTACTTC. Its translation is CASSYLGTGLKETQYF.

The rearrangement joins TRBV6-1 to TRBJ2-1; no clear D. Trimming removed 10 bases at V and 2 bases at J, with 18 bases between. The CDR3 consists of 15 residues. Germline CDR1 reads MNHNS; CDR2 reads SASEGT. CDR3 sequence reads: CATEGSWSPYNEQFF. For the CDR3, the DNA is TGTGCCACCGAAGGGTCATGGTCTCCCTACAATGAGCAGTTCTTC.